These 21 T cell receptor beta chains came from one sample sequenced in a study of CD8 T cells in ankylosing spondylitis. Antigen specificity for these receptors is unknown. Study results and caveats: Seemingly distinctive of ankylosing spondylitis blood was a TCR beta motif formed by eight highly homologous variants.

Using its own MiXCR run on the 5' RACE reads, TCRdb lists one record per CDR3 protein. The profile shows 800,000 to 900,000 distinct CDR3 sequences, over 9.5% of them singletons. Sequencing input: blood, either unsorted or a sorted T cell fraction (not recorded which). These receptors originate from a male donor with ankylosing spondylitis.

This clonotype was seen a handful of times. The V gene is TRBV3-1, the J gene TRBJ2-2; D gene unclear. The germline V gene encodes CDR1 LGHDT and CDR2 YNNKEL (reference sequence). This CDR3 has 17 amino acids. The V end was cut by 0 bases, the J end by 3 bases, with 14 bases between. The CDR3 sequence is CASSQDWASIDTGELFF. CDR3 in DNA: TGTGCCAGCAGCCAAGATTGGGCAAGTATAGACACCGGGGAGCTGTTTTTT.

This clonotype was counted only a few times. The chain carries TRBV20-1 and TRBJ1-2; D remains unclear. The V end lost 4 bases, the J end lost 0 bases, and 15 bases lay between the germline ends. Germline loops: CDR1 DFQATT, CDR2 SNEGSKA (reference sequence). This CDR3 is built from 15 residues. This CDR3 reads CSATRPGRPNYGYTF. The CDR3 DNA reads as TGCAGTGCTACTAGGCCAGGCCGGCCTAACTATGGCTACACCTTC.

The chain uses TRBV24-1 and TRBJ2-5; TRBD1 agrees at 9 bases. This CDR3 spans 14 amino acids. The V segment lost 10 bases and the J segment 5 bases; nucleotides outside the gene matches: 10. Germline values: CDR1 KGHDR, CDR2 SFDVKD. The CDR3 DNA reads as TGTGCCACGGAGCCGGGACAGGGAATTGAGACCCAGTACTTC. Translated, it gives CATEPGQGIETQYF.

This clonotype has a count of ten or more. The chain links TRBV29-1 to TRBJ1-1; D is uncertain. Germline CDR1 SQVTM, CDR2 ANQGSEA. V was trimmed by 4 bases and J by 3 bases, leaving 9 bases between them. This CDR3 contains 12 residues. CDR3 DNA: TGCAGCGTTGGCCGTATGGACACTGAAGCTTTCTTT. This translates into CSVGRMDTEAFF.

In its sample, this clonotype was seen a few times. The chain joins TRBV18 to TRBJ2-7; perhaps TRBD1 as D (6 bases). CDR1 is KGHSH and CDR2 is LQKENI in the germline V gene. The CDR3 length is 15 residues. Deletions cut 0 bases from V and 4 bases from J, with 13 bases between. DNA for the CDR3: TGTGCCAGCTCACCACCGGGAAAGGGGGAATACGAGCAGTACTTC. It specifies CASSPPGKGEYEQYF.

The chain is built from TRBV6-1 and TRBJ2-4, with D perhaps assigned TRBD1 or TRBD2 (5 bases each). The CDR3 has 15 amino acids. Germline V gene sequence: CDR1 MNHNS, CDR2 SASEGT. V was trimmed by 6 bases and J by 8 bases, leaving 20 bases between them. The CDR3 sequence is CASSKVPGPEDIQYF. The DNA of the CDR3 is TGTGCCAGCAGCAAAGTACCGGGACCGGAGGACATTCAGTACTTC.

The table lists this clonotype with many counts. This chain joins TRBV5-6 and TRBJ1-2; no firm D call. This CDR3 spans 12 amino acids. The germline gives CDR1 SGHDT, CDR2 YYEEEE. V lost 4 bases and J lost 4, with 8 bases in between. CDR3 sequence: CASSRSGYGYTF. DNA for the CDR3: TGTGCCAGCAGCCGGTCGGGCTATGGCTACACCTTC.

This clonotype has a count of ten or more. The J gene is TRBJ2-1, the V gene TRBV12-3 or TRBV12-4, with 8 bases aligning to TRBD2. The CDR3 contains 16 residues. With V trimmed by 3 bases and J by 7 bases, 11 bases remained unmatched. The CDR3 sequence: CASSFNAGGFTNEQFF. The CDR3 coding sequence is TGTGCCAGCAGTTTCAACGCGGGGGGATTTACTAATGAGCAGTTCTTC.

This clonotype was found many times. The rearrangement uses TRBV7-8 and TRBJ2-2, with D unresolved. V dropped 1 base and J dropped 2 bases, with 8 bases sitting between them. Germline V gene sequence: CDR1 SGHVS, CDR2 FQNEAQ. The CDR3 sequence is 15 residues long. As DNA, the CDR3 is TGTGCCAGCAGCTTAGGTTATGCTAACACCGGGGAGCTGTTTTTT. Protein sequence: CASSLGYANTGELFF.

This clonotype has just a few counts. The chain couples TRBV5-1 to TRBJ2-3; TRBD2 might be the D (5 bases). Germline lookup yields CDR1 SGHRS and CDR2 YFSETQ. This CDR3 has 15 residues. V was pared by 6 bases and J by 4 bases, with 18 bases between. Here the CDR3 DNA reads TGCGCCAGCACGAGGGCCGACTTTCTGGCAGATACGCAGTATTTT. Translated, it gives CASTRADFLADTQYF. Drawing the rest from reference TRBV5-1 and TRBJ2-3, the complete variable domain is KAGVTQTPRYLIKTRGQQVTLSCSPISGHRSVSWYQQTPGQGLQFLFEYFSETQRNKGNFPGRFSGRQFSNSRSEMNVSTLELGDSALYLCASTRADFLADTQYFGPGTRLTVL.

This clonotype appeared many times. The CDR3 loop reads CASSLRDRDEFF. CDR3 nucleotide sequence: TGTGCCAGCAGCCTCCGGGACAGGGACGAGTTCTTC. V is TRBV7-9 and J is TRBJ2-1; 9 bases match TRBD1. The ends lost 5 bases at V and 14 bases at J; junction bases unmatched: 7. Germline lookup yields CDR1 SEHNR and CDR2 FQNEAQ (reference sequence). The CDR3 has 12 amino acids.

The V gene is TRBV6-2 or TRBV6-3, the J gene TRBJ2-2; TRBD2 matches at 14 bases. V shed 4 bases and J 7 bases; nucleotides not matched to a gene: 8. CDR1 MNHEY and CDR2 SVGEGT come from the germline V gene. The CDR3 runs to 17 residues. The CDR3 nucleotides read TGTGCCAGCAGTTGGGGACTAGCGGGAGTCGGTTACGGGGAGCTGTTTTTT. Its protein is CASSWGLAGVGYGELFF.

With regard to this clonotype: The germline gene is not matched at one end of the junction; a read error may be the cause. This chain joins TRBV19 and TRBJ2-1; D is perhaps TRBD1 or TRBD2 (5 bases each). Germline V gives CDR1 LNHDA, CDR2 SQIVND (reference sequence). The length of the CDR3 is 16 residues. CDR3 sequence (DNA): TGTGTCAGTAGTCGACTCAAAACTGGGGGACCCGAAGAGCAGTTCTTC. Translation gives CVSSRLKTGGPEEQFF.

This clonotype was seen at least ten times. The chain couples TRBV29-1 to TRBJ2-7; 9 nucleotides align to TRBD1. The CDR3 consists of 14 residues. Germline CDR1 reads SQVTM; CDR2 reads ANQGSEA. Trimming cost V 7 bases and J 5 bases; bases outside gene matches: 12. The CDR3, as DNA: TGCAGCGCGGGATGGGCCCGGACAGGGGACGAGCAGTACTTC. This translates into CSAGWARTGDEQYF.

This clonotype showed up just a few times. The V gene is TRBV7-8, the J gene TRBJ1-5; a possible D gene is TRBD1 (6 bases). Trimming removed 1 base at V and 6 bases at J, with 10 bases between. CDR1 is SGHVS and CDR2 is FQNEAQ in the germline V gene. The CDR3 length is 14 residues. CDR3 sequence: CASSLVAGAQPQHF. The CDR3 DNA is TGTGCCAGCAGCTTAGTGGCGGGGGCTCAGCCCCAGCATTTT.

This rearrangement joins TRBV20-1 to TRBJ2-5, with TRBD1 as a possible D gene (6 bases). The CDR3 totals 11 residues. Germline values: CDR1 DFQATT, CDR2 SNEGSKA (reference sequence). The chain's CDR3 is CGRTLRGTQYF. As DNA, the CDR3 is TGCGGTAGAACCCTCAGGGGGACCCAGTACTTC.

This chain joins TRBV7-2 and TRBJ2-3; 7 bases match TRBD2. Germline CDR1 SGHTA, CDR2 FQGNSA. The CDR3 is 15 amino acids. The V and J ends lost 2 bases and 8 bases, in that order; junction bases with no gene match: 10. CDR3 coding DNA: TGTGCCAGCAGCTTACCCGCGGGGGAACGTGGTACGCAGTATTTT. Its translation is CASSLPAGERGTQYF.

This chain connects TRBV29-1 to TRBJ2-1; 9 bases agree with TRBD1. After removal of 6 bases from V and 6 bases from J, the junction contained 9 bases not matched to a gene. CDR3 length equals 14 residues. Germline CDR1 SQVTM, CDR2 ANQGSEA. The CDR3 DNA reads as TGCAGCGTGAACCGGGACAGGGTGTCCAATGAGCAGTTCTTC. Protein: CSVNRDRVSNEQFF.

This clonotype was counted between two and nine times. The chain has TRBV20-1 and TRBJ2-5; a possible D gene is TRBD2 (5 bases). Trimming cost V 3 bases and J 1 base, with 9 bases left between them. The CDR3 is 13 residues long. The germline V gene has CDR1 DFQATT and CDR2 SNEGSKA (reference sequence). CDR3 nucleotide sequence: TGCAGTGCTAGCCCCGGGGTCCAAGAGACCCAGTACTTC. It translates to CSASPGVQETQYF.

This clonotype was observed a few times. V is TRBV15 and J is TRBJ1-2; D is unresolved. Germline lookup yields CDR1 LNHNV and CDR2 YYDKDF (reference sequence). V lost 5 bases and J 6 bases, leaving 16 bases between the germline ends. This CDR3 comprises 14 residues. The CDR3 coding sequence is TGTGCCACCAGCCGGGTCTTTACAAGTAATGGCTACACCTTC. Amino acids: CATSRVFTSNGYTF.

This clonotype was counted many times. The chain joins TRBV5-1 to TRBJ2-3; 8 bases agree with TRBD2. Germline lookup yields CDR1 SGHRS and CDR2 YFSETQ. The CDR3 contains 15 residues. J gave up 0 bases and V 4 bases, and 4 bases lay outside the gene matches. CDR3 bases: TGCGCCAGCAGCGGAACTAGCGGAAGCACAGATACGCAGTATTTT. It is translated as CASSGTSGSTDTQYF.